The 30 T cell receptor beta chains listed next were all sequenced from one sample in a study of control samples from healthy donors and cancer patients. Using immunoSEQ multiplex PCR, the repertoire was profiled, and TCRdb retains in-frame clones only, with some absent. The sample has approximately 50,000 clones, around 87% seen once. Source material: PBMCs. These TCRs come from a woman between 55 and 75 years old with lung cancer.

The gene calls are TRBV14 and TRBJ2-2; TRBD2 is a possible D gene (6 bases). V was trimmed by 0 bases and J by 1 base, leaving 9 bases between them. The CDR3 has 16 residues. Germline V gene sequence: CDR1 SGHDN, CDR2 FVKESK. The CDR3 sequence is CASSQDTGENTGELFF. CDR3 nucleotide sequence: TGTGCCAGCAGCCAAGATACGGGGGAGAACACCGGGGAGCTGTTTTTT.

V usage is TRBV15 and J usage is TRBJ1-1; D is uncertain. This CDR3 spans 13 amino acids. Germline loops: CDR1 LNHNV, CDR2 YYDKDF (reference sequence). Trimming cost V 1 base and J 1 base, with 4 bases left between them. CDR3 nucleotides: TGTGCCACCAGCAGAGGGGGGAACACTGAAGCTTTCTTT. Translating it yields CATSRGGNTEAFF.

The rearrangement uses TRBV11-2 and TRBJ2-3; D uncertain. V lost 3 bases and J 4 bases, leaving 8 bases between the germline ends. The germline V gene encodes CDR1 SGHAT and CDR2 FQNNGV. The CDR3 contains 13 residues. The CDR3 DNA follows: TGTGCCAGCAGCTTCGAGTTCGCAGATACGCAGTATTTT. It is translated as CASSFEFADTQYF.

This chain joins TRBV2 and TRBJ2-2; TRBD2 agrees at 8 bases. After removal of 4 bases from V and 0 bases from J, the junction contained 16 bases not matched to a gene. This CDR3 spans 20 amino acids. Germline CDR1 is SNHLY and CDR2 is FYNNEI. The CDR3, as DNA: TGTGCCAGCAGTGGTTTGTCTGTAGGGACTAGTGTCACGAACACCGGGGAGCTGTTTTTT. Translating gives CASSGLSVGTSVTNTGELFF.

The chain uses TRBV5-1 and TRBJ2-7; 8 positions agree with TRBD1. The V gene's germline CDR1 is SGHRS and CDR2 YFSETQ. This CDR3 is 15 amino acids long. Losses at the gene ends were 1 base for V and 2 bases for J; bases not matched to a gene: 5. CDR3 sequence (DNA): TGCGCCAGCAGCTTGCCAGGGGGCAACACCTACGAGCAGTACTTC. It yields the protein CASSLPGGNTYEQYF.

The CDR3 DNA follows: TGTGCCAGCAGCTTGGACAGAAAATACTCTGGAAACACCATATATTTT. It specifies CASSLDRKYSGNTIYF. This chain links TRBV7-9 with TRBJ1-3, with a weak D call TRBD1 (6 bases). The V gene lost 3 bases and the J gene lost 0 bases, with 12 bases spanning the gap. This CDR3 is built from 16 residues. The V gene's germline CDR1 is SEHNR and CDR2 FQNEAQ (reference sequence). Complete variable domain (other parts from reference TRBV7-9 and TRBJ1-3): DTGVSQNPRHKITKRGQNVTFRCDPISEHNRLYWYRQTLGQGPEFLTYFQNEAQLEKSRLLSDRFSAERPKGSFSTLEIQRTEQGDSAMYLCASSLDRKYSGNTIYFGEGSWLTVV.

The V call is TRBV11-3, the J call TRBJ1-1; 12 positions match TRBD1. This CDR3 comprises 16 residues. Per germline, CDR1 SGHNT and CDR2 YENEEA. With V trimmed by 8 bases and J by 3 bases, 10 bases remained unmatched. The CDR3 protein is CASRSRDRGLHTEAFF. The CDR3 DNA reads as TGTGCCAGCCGGTCCCGGGACAGGGGGCTACACACTGAAGCTTTCTTT.

This chain links TRBV2 with TRBJ1-1; TRBD1 agrees at 8 bases. The germline V gene has CDR1 SNHLY and CDR2 FYNNEI. With 2 bases clipped from V and 1 base from J, the junction kept 3 bases outside the gene matches. This CDR3 is built from 15 residues. For the CDR3, the DNA is TGTGCCAGCAGTGAACTAGGACAGGGGAACACTGAAGCTTTCTTT. Its translation: CASSELGQGNTEAFF.

V gene TRBV5-6 combines with J gene TRBJ2-5; 10 positions match TRBD1. Per the germline V gene, CDR1 is SGHDT and CDR2 is YYEEEE. The CDR3 is made up of 16 amino acids. The V gene end was trimmed by 1 base and the J gene end by 2 bases; junction bases not matched to a gene: 5. The CDR3 DNA follows: TGTGCCAGCAGCTTGTTCAGACAGGGGGCTCAAGAGACCCAGTACTTC. Amino acid sequence: CASSLFRQGAQETQYF. The entire variable domain, with the rest obtained from reference TRBV5-6 and TRBJ2-5, is as follows: DAGVTQSPTHLIKTRGQQVTLRCSPKSGHDTVSWYQQALGQGPQFIFQYYEEEERQRGNFPDRFSGHQFPNYSSELNVNALLLGDSALYLCASSLFRQGAQETQYFGPGTRLLVL.

The chain is built from TRBV12-5 and TRBJ2-1; 10 nucleotides agree with TRBD1. Germline loops: CDR1 LGHNT, CDR2 FRNRAP. The CDR3 runs 15 residues. V was clipped by 5 bases and J by 3 bases; unmatched bases: 4. DNA for the CDR3: TGTGCTAGTGGTCGACGGGACAGGGGCTACAATGAGCAGTTCTTC. This gives the protein CASGRRDRGYNEQFF.

The genes are TRBV10-1 and TRBJ1-2; 10 nucleotides align to TRBD1. V was pared by 6 bases and J by 6 bases, with 4 bases of the junction left unmatched. Germline V gives CDR1 WNHNN, CDR2 SYGVQD (reference sequence). This CDR3 is built from 13 residues. The CDR3 coding sequence is TGCGCCAGCAGCGCCGGGACAGGGGATGGCTACACCTTC. Translating gives CASSAGTGDGYTF.

The rearrangement links TRBV2 to TRBJ1-2; possible D gene TRBD1, 5 bases. Germline assignment: CDR1 SNHLY and CDR2 FYNNEI. Trimming removed 8 bases from V and 6 bases from J, with 16 bases in between. This CDR3 is built from 13 residues. CDR3 sequence: CASGAPGANGYTF. DNA of the CDR3: TGTGCCAGCGGGGCCCCAGGAGCTAATGGCTACACCTTC.

A remark on this clone: Mismatch with germline at one junction end may stem from a read error. The chain is built from TRBV6-1 and TRBJ2-7; D remains ambiguous. The length of the CDR3 is 10 residues. CDR1 and CDR2 (germline): MNHNS, SASEGT. The chain's CDR3 is CASSEETPHF. The CDR3 DNA reads as TGTGCCAGCAGTGAAGAAACGCCCCACTTC.

The chain couples TRBV5-1 to TRBJ2-1; 9 bases align to TRBD2. CDR1 SGHRS and CDR2 YFSETQ come from the germline V gene. The V gene end was trimmed by 2 bases and the J gene end by 8 bases; junction bases not matched to a gene: 5. The length of the CDR3 is 14 residues. The CDR3 reads CASSLVAGEDEQFF. The CDR3 DNA sequence: TGCGCCAGCAGCTTAGTAGCGGGAGAGGATGAGCAGTTCTTC.

This chain's CDR3 is CASSDYFSGANVLTF. The CDR3 DNA reads TGTGCCAGCAGCGATTATTTTTCTGGGGCCAACGTCCTGACTTTC. The chain has TRBV6-2 or TRBV6-3 and TRBJ2-6; D is unresolved. Germline CDR1 MNHEY, CDR2 SVGEGT. V lost 6 bases to trimming and J lost 1 base, with 10 bases between them. The CDR3 has 15 amino acids.

This sequence joins TRBV19 and TRBJ2-3; D remains unclear. V was pared by 5 bases and J by 2 bases, with 5 bases between. The CDR3 is 12 amino acids. Germline CDR1 and CDR2: LNHDA and SQIVND (reference sequence). This CDR3 reads CASSPSTDTQYF. The CDR3 nucleotides read TGTGCCAGTAGTCCCTCCACAGATACGCAGTATTTT.

V and J are TRBV9 and TRBJ2-3, with D perhaps given as TRBD1 or TRBD2 (7 bases each). The germline V and J ends were trimmed by 0 bases and 4 bases, with 18 bases remaining between them. The CDR3 has 17 residues. Germline-derived CDR1 and CDR2 are SGDLS and YYNGEE. This CDR3 is CASSVGSGGGGPDTQYF. CDR3 coding DNA: TGTGCCAGCAGCGTAGGTTCTGGGGGAGGGGGCCCAGATACGCAGTATTTT.

This clone occurred a few times. The chain couples TRBV6-5 to TRBJ1-3, with D uncertain. Germline V CDR1 and CDR2: MNHEY, SVGAGI. This CDR3 is 14 amino acids long. The V end lost 7 bases, the J end lost 0 bases, and 10 bases lay between the germline ends. This CDR3 reads CASMPGNSGNTIYF. In DNA form, the CDR3 reads TGTGCCAGCATGCCGGGTAACTCTGGAAACACCATATATTTT.

The gene calls are TRBV7-9 and TRBJ1-1, with TRBD1 as a possible D gene (6 bases). V gave up 5 bases and J gave up 2 bases, with 15 bases separating them. Germline V gives CDR1 SEHNR, CDR2 FQNEAQ (reference sequence). CDR3 size: 15 residues. The CDR3: CASSHGGTINTEAFF. In DNA form, the CDR3 reads TGTGCCAGCAGCCACGGGGGGACAATAAACACTGAAGCTTTCTTT.

The V gene is TRBV18, the J gene TRBJ1-1, with 10 bases identical to TRBD1. J lost 4 bases, V lost 2 bases, and 7 bases had no gene match. Germline V gene lookup returns CDR1 KGHSH and CDR2 LQKENI. This CDR3 is built from 16 residues. CDR3 nucleotide sequence: TGTGCCAGCTCACCATGGGACAGGGGATTGGGCACTGAAGCTTTCTTT. This sequence encodes CASSPWDRGLGTEAFF.

The genes are TRBV29-1 and TRBJ1-5; 9 nucleotides align to TRBD1. J was trimmed by 1 base and V by 6 bases; bases with no gene match: 1. The CDR3 is made up of 13 amino acids. Per the germline V gene, CDR1 is SQVTM and CDR2 is ANQGSEA. This CDR3 is CSVGQGSNQPQHF. The DNA of the CDR3 is TGCAGCGTGGGACAGGGAAGCAATCAGCCCCAGCATTTT.

V gene TRBV18 combines with J gene TRBJ2-7; D is tentatively TRBD1 or TRBD2 (5 bases each). V lost 2 bases and J lost 0, with 11 bases in between. The CDR3 has 15 amino acids. Per germline, CDR1 KGHSH and CDR2 LQKENI. The DNA for the CDR3 is TGTGCCAGCTCACCAAACCCAGGGAGCTCCTACGAGCAGTACTTC. Its translation is CASSPNPGSSYEQYF.

V and J are TRBV11-2 and TRBJ1-1, with D possibly being TRBD1 (5 bases). CDR3 length: 14 amino acids. The V end lost 7 bases, the J end lost 10 bases, and 22 bases lay between the germline ends. Germline CDR1 and CDR2: SGHAT and FQNNGV. DNA for the CDR3: TGTGCCAGCACCCGATCCGGGGGTGTTAGGGGAGCTTTCTTT. Translated: CASTRSGGVRGAFF.

For this clone: An end of the junction does not agree with germline; a read error may underlie this. The CDR3 sequence: CANSLVYFNEQYF. DNA of the CDR3: TGTGCCAACAGCTTAGTATATTTCAACGAGCAGTACTTC. The chain recombines TRBV7-2 with TRBJ2-7, with D unresolved. CDR1 SGHTA and CDR2 FQGNSA come from the germline V gene. The CDR3 sequence is 13 residues long.

This chain uses TRBV5-1 with TRBJ2-1; no clear D gene. Trimming removed 0 bases from V and 0 bases from J, with 10 bases in between. Germline CDR1 reads SGHRS; CDR2 reads YFSETQ. The CDR3 is made up of 16 amino acids. CDR3 region: CASSLVSGSSYNEQFF. The DNA for the CDR3 is TGCGCCAGCAGCTTGGTTTCCGGAAGCTCCTACAATGAGCAGTTCTTC.

V gene TRBV5-4 combines with J gene TRBJ2-1, with TRBD2 identical over 8 bases. Looked up from germline, CDR1 is SGHNT and CDR2 is YYREEE (reference sequence). V trimming: 1 base; J trimming: 5 bases; junction bases outside the gene matches: 8. The CDR3 has 16 residues. The CDR3 DNA reads TGTGCCAGCAGCTTGCCCTTAGGGCGGGGGGACAATGAGCAGTTCTTC. Amino acids: CASSLPLGRGDNEQFF.

The rearrangement joins TRBV5-1 to TRBJ2-7; 10 bases match TRBD2. Germline loops: CDR1 SGHRS, CDR2 YFSETQ. The J segment lost 6 bases and the V segment lost 1 base, leaving 10 bases of the junction unmatched. The CDR3 spans 16 residues. This chain's CDR3 is CASSLQAGGPSGEQYF. Here the CDR3 DNA reads TGCGCCAGCAGCTTGCAAGCGGGAGGGCCCTCGGGCGAGCAGTACTTC.

The chain employs TRBV19 and TRBJ2-1; 11 bases match TRBD2. Germline values: CDR1 LNHDA, CDR2 SQIVND (reference sequence). The CDR3 is 15 amino acids. The V and J ends lost 6 bases and 2 bases, in that order; junction bases with no gene match: 3. The CDR3 is CASRVSGGAYNEQFF. CDR3 DNA sequence: TGTGCCAGTAGGGTTAGCGGGGGGGCCTACAATGAGCAGTTCTTC. The full variable domain, in which reference TRBV19 and TRBJ2-1 provide the parts outside the CDR3, is DGGITQSPKYLFRKEGQNVTLSCEQNLNHDAMYWYRQDPGQGLRLIYYSQIVNDFQKGDIAEGYSVSREKKESFPLTVTSAQKNPTAFYLCASRVSGGAYNEQFFGPGTRLTVL.

The rearrangement links TRBV6-5 to TRBJ1-2; D might be TRBD1 (6 bases). CDR3 length: 13 amino acids. The V end lost 6 bases, the J end lost 4 bases, and 12 bases lay between the germline ends. The germline V gene has CDR1 MNHEY and CDR2 SVGAGI. The DNA for the CDR3 is TGTGCCAGCAGAACAGGGATTCTCTATGGCTACACCTTC. It yields the protein CASRTGILYGYTF.

The V gene is TRBV5-1, the J gene TRBJ2-1; 11 nucleotides line up with TRBD1. The V and J ends lost 5 bases and 4 bases, in that order; junction bases with no gene match: 8. The CDR3 extends over 16 amino acids. Germline V lookup: CDR1 SGHRS, CDR2 YFSETQ. The chain's CDR3 is CASSPVGTGGYNEQFF. DNA of the CDR3: TGCGCCAGCAGTCCCGTTGGGACAGGGGGGTACAATGAGCAGTTCTTC.